This T cell receptor beta chain was captured in a study of patients and donors after allogeneic stem cell transplantation. This clonotype was observed a few times. Per germline, CDR1 ENHRY and CDR2 SYGVKD. The trim removed 0 bases at V and 7 bases at J, leaving 3 bases unmatched. This CDR3 spans 14 amino acids. From the RT-PCR reads, TCRdb called clonotypes with MiXCR, one entry per CDR3 protein. The table lists 150,000 to 200,000 distinct CDR3 sequences, 30% of them singletons. Sequenced material: blood, either unsorted or a sorted T cell fraction (not recorded which). The TCR originated in a human donor who was either an allogeneic HSCT recipient or a stem cell or donor lymphocyte infusion donor (not recorded which). It is not recorded whose cells these are; they may come from a transplant donor. V usage is TRBV10-3 and J usage is TRBJ2-7; 10 bases line up with TRBD2. CDR3 sequence reads: CAISESVLAGEQYF. CDR3 DNA: TGTGCCATCAGTGAGTCCGTACTAGCGGGGGAGCAGTACTTC.